These 30 T cell receptor beta chains originate from one sample sequenced in a study of T cells in Graves' hyperthyroidism and ophthalmopathy. RNA transcripts were the template for amplifying TCR beta CDR3 regions. Researchers ran a first-round RT-PCR on the TCR CDR3 using the HTBI primer set. MiXCR, applied by TCRdb to the multiplex PCR reads, yields one record per CDR3 protein. The sample yields hundreds of thousands of distinct CDR3 sequences, about a sixth seen once. The sample was blood. The receptors were sampled from a woman in her thirties or forties with Graves' ophthalmopathy.

The chain is built from TRBV12-3 or TRBV12-4 and TRBJ1-1, with D hard to call. CDR3 size: 13 residues. Trimming cost V 4 bases and J 6 bases, with 12 bases left between them. The CDR3 sequence is CASSWGLTPEAFF. The CDR3 coding sequence is TGTGCCAGCAGTTGGGGTTTGACCCCTGAAGCTTTCTTT.

This clonotype was seen repeatedly, ten times or more. The V call is TRBV7-2, the J call TRBJ2-5; 11 nucleotides agree with TRBD2. The CDR3 is 14 amino acids. The V segment lost 4 bases and the J segment 5 bases; nucleotides outside the gene matches: 3. The germline CDR1 and CDR2 sequences are SGHTA and FQGNSA. The CDR3 nucleotides read TGTGCCAGCAGCTCACCTAGCGGGGGGGAGACCCAGTACTTC. Its translation: CASSSPSGGETQYF.

Concerning this clonotype: A much larger clone differs by one base, so this may be a read error. V usage is TRBV5-1 and J usage is TRBJ1-1, with D unresolved. CDR1 is SGHRS and CDR2 is YFSETQ in the germline V gene. The V and J ends lost 1 base and 6 bases respectively, with 16 bases between them. The CDR3 is made up of 15 amino acids. CDR3 nucleotide sequence: TGCGCCAGCAGCTTGCGGATTCGGGTTGGAGCTGAAGCTTTCTTT. Protein sequence: CASSLRIRVGAEAFF.

V usage is TRBV20-1 and J usage is TRBJ2-7; maybe TRBD1 (5 bases). CDR1 and CDR2 (germline): DFQATT, SNEGSKA (reference sequence). The CDR3 has 13 residues. V lost 3 bases and J lost 6, with 15 bases in between. CDR3 sequence reads: CSASGSGAFEQYF. CDR3 bases: TGCAGTGCTAGTGGGTCTGGGGCGTTCGAGCAGTACTTC.

In this sample, this clonotype turned up a few times. This sequence joins TRBV29-1 and TRBJ1-1; no clear D gene. Germline lookup yields CDR1 SQVTM and CDR2 ANQGSEA. CDR3 length: 13 residues. The V end lost 6 bases, the J end lost 2 bases, and 13 bases lay between the germline ends. In DNA form, the CDR3 reads TGCAGCGTAGATATTACAGATAACACTGAAGCTTTCTTT. It yields the protein CSVDITDNTEAFF. Full variable domain (rest looked up from reference TRBV29-1 and TRBJ1-1): SAVISQKPSRDICQRGTSLTIQCQVDSQVTMMFWYRQQPGQSLTLIATANQGSEATYESGFVIDKFPISRPNLTFSTLTVSNMSPEDSSIYLCSVDITDNTEAFFGQGTRLTVV.

This clonotype was observed a handful of times. The CDR3 loop is CASSRDLGRGTDTQYF. In nucleotides, the CDR3 is TGTGCCAGCAGCAGAGACCTCGGGCGGGGCACAGATACGCAGTATTTT. The gene calls are TRBV9 and TRBJ2-3; tentatively, D is TRBD2 (5 bases). Germline assignment: CDR1 SGDLS and CDR2 YYNGEE. Trimming removed 4 bases from V and 1 base from J, with 16 bases in between. The CDR3 has 16 residues. The variable domain in full, with the rest retrieved from reference TRBV9 and TRBJ2-3, is DSGVTQTPKHLITATGQRVTLRCSPRSGDLSVYWYQQSLDQGLQFLIQYYNGEERAKGNILERFSAQQFPDLHSELNLSSLELGDSALYFCASSRDLGRGTDTQYFGPGTRLTVL.

The rearrangement uses TRBV24-1 and TRBJ2-2; TRBD2 matches at 8 bases. The CDR3 loop spans 15 amino acids. J was trimmed by 7 bases and V by 3 bases; bases with no gene match: 6. Germline V gene data show CDR1 as KGHDR and CDR2 as SFDVKD. CDR3 sequence reads: CATSDPGTRNGELFF. In DNA form, the CDR3 reads TGTGCCACCAGTGATCCCGGGACTAGGAACGGGGAGCTGTTTTTT.

The chain employs TRBV20-1 and TRBJ2-2, with 7 bases fitting TRBD2. The length of the CDR3 is 18 residues. From germline, CDR1 is DFQATT and CDR2 SNEGSKA (reference sequence). Trimming removed 2 bases from V and 0 bases from J; junction bases left unmatched: 12. CDR3 coding DNA: TGCAGTGCTAGAACCTGGTCGGGGGGAATGGCGAACACCGGGGAGCTGTTTTTT. This translates into CSARTWSGGMANTGELFF.

This clonotype was detected ten times or more. The chain recombines TRBV30 with TRBJ2-4; 8 bases agree with TRBD2. The CDR3 runs to 13 residues. Germline loops: CDR1 GTSNPN, CDR2 SVGIG (reference sequence). The junction had 11 bases not matched to a gene; V was cut back by 7 bases and J by 9 bases. CDR3: CASTSAGVGIQYF. The CDR3 region has the DNA TGTGCCTCCACATCAGCGGGAGTGGGCATTCAGTACTTC.

Of note for this clonotype: The junction and the germline gene differ at one end; a read error may be behind it. This chain's CDR3 is CVSNRGGNTGELFF. In DNA, the CDR3 is TGTGTCAGCAACCGGGGGGGTAACACCGGGGAGCTGTTTTTT. This sequence joins TRBV2 and TRBJ2-2; 8 bases are a match to TRBD2. Germline-derived CDR1 and CDR2 are SNHLY and FYNNEI. The CDR3 consists of 14 residues.

As regards this clonotype: One junction end does not reproduce the germline sequence, and a read error may be involved. The V gene is TRBV20-1, the J gene TRBJ2-1; D not certain. The germline gives CDR1 DFQATT, CDR2 SNEGSKA (reference sequence). The CDR3 has 13 amino acids. The DNA of the CDR3 is TGCGGTGCTACCCTTTCCTTCTACAATGAGCAGTTCTTC. It yields the protein CGATLSFYNEQFF.

The gene calls are TRBV5-1 and TRBJ2-1, with 9 positions matching TRBD2. Unmatched junction bases numbered 4, after V lost 2 bases and J lost 4 bases. The CDR3 contains 15 residues. Germline-derived CDR1 and CDR2 are SGHRS and YFSETQ. This chain's CDR3 is CASSLSGGIYNEQFF. CDR3 DNA sequence: TGCGCCAGCAGCTTAAGCGGGGGGATATACAATGAGCAGTTCTTC.

The count of this clonotype is one. The chain has TRBV20-1 and TRBJ2-7; TRBD2 matches at 8 bases. In germline, CDR1 is DFQATT, CDR2 SNEGSKA (reference sequence). The CDR3 totals 13 residues. J lost 5 bases, V lost 6 bases, and 9 bases had no gene match. The CDR3 coding sequence is TGCAGTGCCCGGACAAGCGGGAGAAACGAGCAGTACTTC. Its protein product is CSARTSGRNEQYF.

This clonotype was observed once. The V gene is TRBV20-1, the J gene TRBJ2-3; TRBD2 agrees at 7 bases. CDR1 DFQATT and CDR2 SNEGSKA come from the germline V gene (reference sequence). The CDR3 is 14 residues long. The V and J ends lost 1 base and 3 bases, in that order; junction bases with no gene match: 4. CDR3 coding DNA: TGCAGTGCTAGAGGAGCGGGAAGAACAGATACGCAGTATTTT. Residues: CSARGAGRTDTQYF.

This clonotype showed up just a few times. This chain uses TRBV7-8 with TRBJ2-3, with D possibly being TRBD1 (6 bases). The CDR3 has 13 amino acids. Germline-derived CDR1 and CDR2 are SGHVS and FQNEAQ. V lost 5 bases to trimming and J lost 6 bases, with 12 bases between them. CDR3 residues: CASSLGTSDTQYF. CDR3 DNA sequence: TGTGCCAGCAGCCTCGGGACAAGCGATACGCAGTATTTT.

This clonotype occurred a few times. The chain has TRBV19 and TRBJ1-6; 9 nucleotides align to TRBD1. Germline V gene lookup returns CDR1 LNHDA and CDR2 SQIVND (reference sequence). The CDR3 contains 15 residues. V was pared by 8 bases and J by 5 bases, with 7 bases of the junction left unmatched. This CDR3 is CASSFGQGNNSPLHF. The CDR3 region has the DNA TGTGCCAGTTCCTTCGGACAGGGGAATAATTCACCCCTCCACTTT.

This clonotype occurred a few times. The CDR3 loop is CASRSTGPVYSNQPQHF. The DNA for the CDR3 is TGTGCCAGCAGATCCACCGGGCCAGTGTATAGCAATCAGCCCCAGCATTTT. The chain couples TRBV6-1 to TRBJ1-5; D ambiguous. The length of the CDR3 is 17 residues. The V gene's germline CDR1 is MNHNS and CDR2 SASEGT. Trimming stripped 6 bases from V and 0 bases from J, with 18 bases between.

This clonotype turned up a few times. The J gene is TRBJ2-4, the V gene TRBV6-1; the D gene could be TRBD1 or TRBD2 (5 bases each). The ends were cut back, 6 bases at V and 8 bases at J, with 17 bases in the middle. The CDR3 totals 14 residues. Germline loops: CDR1 MNHNS, CDR2 SASEGT. The CDR3 DNA is TGTGCCAGCAGCAACTCACGGCAGGGAGACATTCAGTACTTC. Translated, it gives CASSNSRQGDIQYF.

There are many counts of this clonotype. V gene TRBV6-1 combines with J gene TRBJ1-4; D not certain. This CDR3 spans 15 amino acids. The V gene's germline CDR1 is MNHNS and CDR2 SASEGT. The V end was cut by 8 bases, the J end by 3 bases, with 16 bases between. The CDR3 protein is CASQELAGANEKLFF. Here the CDR3 DNA reads TGTGCCAGCCAGGAGCTTGCAGGAGCTAATGAAAAACTGTTTTTT.

The table lists this clonotype with many counts. The chain combines TRBV20-1 with TRBJ2-7; 12 nucleotides line up with TRBD1. V shed 6 bases, J shed 5 bases, and the junction held 5 bases outside the gene matches. The CDR3 totals 13 residues. Germline V lookup: CDR1 DFQATT, CDR2 SNEGSKA (reference sequence). The CDR3, as DNA: TGCAGTGCGCCCGGGACAGGGGGCGACGAGCAGTACTTC. Its translation: CSAPGTGGDEQYF.

V is TRBV20-1 and J is TRBJ1-1; D not resolved. V lost 3 bases to trimming and J lost 6 bases, with 11 bases between them. The CDR3 spans 12 residues. In germline, CDR1 is DFQATT, CDR2 SNEGSKA (reference sequence). The DNA for the CDR3 is TGCAGTGCTAGTATTGGGCTCGCTGAAGCTTTCTTT. Translating it yields CSASIGLAEAFF.

This clonotype was found many times. The V and J genes are TRBV5-1 and TRBJ2-1; 8 bases align to TRBD1. Germline assignment: CDR1 SGHRS and CDR2 YFSETQ. V shed 6 bases, J shed 8 bases, and the junction held 10 bases outside the gene matches. The CDR3 has 14 residues. The DNA of the CDR3 is TGCGCCAGCAACGACAGGGGTCTAGGCGATGAGCAGTTCTTC. It yields the protein CASNDRGLGDEQFF.

This clonotype was seen ten or more times. This chain uses TRBV7-2 with TRBJ2-1; 8 nucleotides agree with TRBD1. The CDR3 has 18 amino acids. Germline V gene lookup returns CDR1 SGHTA and CDR2 FQGNSA. Trimming cost V 8 bases and J 5 bases; bases outside gene matches: 20. CDR3 protein: CASRKRTRMWGQDNEQFF. The CDR3 bases are TGTGCCAGCCGCAAAAGGACCAGAATGTGGGGACAGGACAATGAGCAGTTCTTC.

As for this clonotype: A much larger clone differs by one base, so this may be a read error. The DNA for the CDR3 is TGCAGTGCTGGGAGCAGGGCACAAGAGACCCAGTACTTC. Protein: CSAGSRAQETQYF. The chain links TRBV20-1 to TRBJ2-5; the D gene could be TRBD1 or TRBD2 (5 bases each). Germline V gene lookup returns CDR1 DFQATT and CDR2 SNEGSKA (reference sequence). CDR3 length equals 13 residues. The germline V and J ends were trimmed by 5 bases and 2 bases, with 12 bases remaining between them.

This clonotype was counted at least ten times. The chain employs TRBV20-1 and TRBJ1-2; D unclear. CDR3 length equals 10 residues. Trimming took off 0 bases at V and 7 bases at J, with 3 bases between the two ends. Looked up from germline, CDR1 is DFQATT and CDR2 is SNEGSKA (reference sequence). For the CDR3, the DNA is TGCAGTGCTAGAGAGGGTGGCTACACCTTC. Residues: CSAREGGYTF.

This clonotype was seen just once. A read error is possible here, since a much larger clone lies one base away. The V and J genes are TRBV3-1 and TRBJ1-3; tentative D call: TRBD1 (5 bases). Germline V gene lookup returns CDR1 LGHDT and CDR2 YNNKEL (reference sequence). The CDR3 loop spans 14 amino acids. As DNA, the CDR3 is TGTGCCAGCAGCTCAGGGATTTTTGGAAGCACCATATATTTT. Protein sequence: CASSSGIFGSTIYF.

This clonotype was recorded a few times. The V gene is TRBV2, the J gene TRBJ2-5; 10 bases are a match to TRBD2. In germline, CDR1 is SNHLY, CDR2 FYNNEI. The CDR3 spans 14 residues. Unmatched junction bases numbered 4, after V lost 7 bases and J lost 2 bases. CDR3 residues: CASTTSGVQETQYF. CDR3 DNA sequence: TGTGCCAGCACCACTAGCGGGGTACAAGAGACCCAGTACTTC.

V is TRBV20-1 and J is TRBJ1-4; D is unresolved. The length of the CDR3 is 16 residues. Germline V gene lookup returns CDR1 DFQATT and CDR2 SNEGSKA (reference sequence). The ends were cut back, 3 bases at V and 4 bases at J, with 18 bases in the middle. For the CDR3, the DNA is TGCAGTGCTAGCCCTCTTAGGGAATGGGTTAATGAAAAACTGTTTTTT. As protein: CSASPLREWVNEKLFF.

At least ten counts were recorded for this clonotype. The chain is built from TRBV2 and TRBJ2-7; possible D gene TRBD1, 7 bases. This CDR3 is built from 15 residues. From germline, CDR1 is SNHLY and CDR2 FYNNEI. Trimming removed 6 bases at V and 4 bases at J, with 19 bases between. In DNA, the CDR3 is TGTGCCAGCAGACCAGGGACAGACGGGACTTACGAGCAGTACTTC. Translating it yields CASRPGTDGTYEQYF.

This clonotype has only a few counts. The V gene is TRBV12-3 or TRBV12-4, the J gene TRBJ1-2, with TRBD1 matching over 10 bases. The CDR3 spans 18 residues. J was trimmed by 4 bases and V by 6 bases; bases with no gene match: 17. CDR3 protein: CASSTIVGGQGLGYGYTF. In DNA, the CDR3 is TGTGCCAGCAGCACGATAGTGGGGGGACAGGGGCTTGGCTATGGCTACACCTTC.